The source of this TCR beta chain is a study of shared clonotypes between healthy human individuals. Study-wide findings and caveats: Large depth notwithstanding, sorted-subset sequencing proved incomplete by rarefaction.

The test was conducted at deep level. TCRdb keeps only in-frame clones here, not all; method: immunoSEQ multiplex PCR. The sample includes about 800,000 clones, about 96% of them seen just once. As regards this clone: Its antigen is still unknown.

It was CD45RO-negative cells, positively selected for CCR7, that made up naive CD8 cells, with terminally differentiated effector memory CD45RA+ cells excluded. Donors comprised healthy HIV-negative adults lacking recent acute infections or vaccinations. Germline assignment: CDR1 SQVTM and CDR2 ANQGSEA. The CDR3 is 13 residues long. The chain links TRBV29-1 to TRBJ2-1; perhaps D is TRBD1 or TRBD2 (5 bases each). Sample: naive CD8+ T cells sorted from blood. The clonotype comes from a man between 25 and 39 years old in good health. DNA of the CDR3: TGCACCCTGAGGAAGGGTGGGGGCAATGAGCAGTTCTTC. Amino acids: CTLRKGGGNEQFF.